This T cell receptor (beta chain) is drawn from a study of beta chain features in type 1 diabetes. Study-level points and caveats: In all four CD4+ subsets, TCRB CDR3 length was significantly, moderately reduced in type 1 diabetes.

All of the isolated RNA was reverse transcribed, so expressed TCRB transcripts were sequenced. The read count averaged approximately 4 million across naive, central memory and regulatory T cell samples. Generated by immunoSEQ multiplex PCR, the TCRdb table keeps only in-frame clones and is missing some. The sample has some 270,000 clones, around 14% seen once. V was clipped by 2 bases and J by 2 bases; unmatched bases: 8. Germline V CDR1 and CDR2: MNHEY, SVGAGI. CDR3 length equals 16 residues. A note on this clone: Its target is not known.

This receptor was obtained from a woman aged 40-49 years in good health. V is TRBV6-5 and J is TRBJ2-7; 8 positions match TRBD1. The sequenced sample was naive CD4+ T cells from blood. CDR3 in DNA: TGTGCCAGCAGTTACGTGGGGACAGGTCTTCCCTACGAGCAGTACTTC. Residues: CASSYVGTGLPYEQYF.